This T cell receptor beta chain was observed in a study of shared clonotypes between healthy human individuals. Germline CDR1 LNHDA, CDR2 SQIVND (reference sequence). This CDR3 is 14 amino acids long. Trimming took off 2 bases at V and 2 bases at J, with 8 bases between the two ends. Genomic DNA (from each subset) was split evenly across several immunoSEQ plates. Profiling relied on immunoSEQ multiplex PCR, and the TCRdb table lists in-frame clones only, not all of them. This sample has 110,000 or so clones; around 66% occur once, and the top ten carry about 22%. The chain joins TRBV19 to TRBJ2-3, with D perhaps matching TRBD1 (5 bases). This clonotype originated in a woman aged 30 to 39 in good health. Sequenced material: memory CD8+ T cells sorted from blood. Sample subset: CD45RO+ cells pooled with CCR7-negative TemRA cells. CDR3 DNA sequence: TGTGCCAGTAGTATAAGACAGCTCACAGATACGCAGTATTTT. Its translation is CASSIRQLTDTQYF.